This T cell receptor beta chain was identified in a study of OX40 agonist ivuxolimab in advanced cancers. Across the whole study: Dose-escalation patients had hepatocellular carcinoma, melanoma, renal cell or head and neck cancer. Partial responses, seen in three patients, involved one hepatocellular carcinoma and two cutaneous melanomas. Study-wide findings and caveats: On average, CD8+ T cells had more expanded clones than CD4+.

TCRdb's table, derived via immunoSEQ multiplex PCR, lists solely in-frame clones and lacks some. The data contain 45,000 to 60,000 clones, 89% of them singletons. Patients were excluded for autoimmune disease history or systemic immunosuppression. Comment on this clone: Its antigen is undetermined.

The CDR3 runs 14 residues. Germline CDR1 reads MGHRA; CDR2 reads YSYEKL. Trimming shortened V by 3 bases and J by 0 bases, and 5 bases separated the two germline ends. The chain is built from TRBV4-1 and TRBJ2-2; TRBD1 or TRBD2 may be the D gene (5 bases each). The sample here was CD4+ or CD8+ T cells sorted from blood, taken in a trial of the OX40 agonist ivuxolimab. The receptor comes from an adult with an advanced solid tumor such as melanoma, head and neck, liver or kidney cancer. The CDR3 DNA reads TGCGCCAGCAGCCAGGGACCGAACACCGGGGAGCTGTTTTTT. Protein: CASSQGPNTGELFF.